This T cell receptor beta chain came from a study of cytomegalovirus exposure and HLA in healthy donors. Study at large: Around 77% of some 390 genotyped donors fell in the Caucasian-associated ancestry cluster.

Germline lookup yields CDR1 SGDLS and CDR2 YYNGEE. V was pared by 3 bases and J by 0 bases, with 3 bases of the junction left unmatched. The CDR3 has 15 residues. It was with 60 Vbeta and 13 Jbeta primers that the PCR ran. Sequencing was performed with immunoSEQ multiplex PCR; in TCRdb, only in-frame clones are kept and a portion is missing. There are 130,000 to 150,000 clones in the sample; around 78% occur only once, and 2% to 2.5% lies in the top ten. Input material: PBMCs. The rearrangement joins TRBV9 to TRBJ2-3, with 8 bases lining up with TRBD2. The source is a woman aged 18-29 years in good health and CMV-seropositive. The CDR3 protein is CASSATSASTDTQYF. CDR3 nucleotide sequence: TGTGCCAGCAGCGCGACTAGCGCCAGCACAGATACGCAGTATTTT.